These 10 T cell receptor beta chains originate from one sample sequenced in a study of shared clonotypes between healthy human individuals. Only in-frame clones appear in the TCRdb table, and some are missing; sequencing was by immunoSEQ multiplex PCR. The repertoire holds about 1.1 million clones, approximately 80% seen once, with about 0.89% in the top ten. The sample comprised memory CD4+ T cells from PBMCs. Subset meaning: CD45RA-negative fraction. These receptors were obtained from a man aged 18 to 35 in good health. Some clones in this sample may be carry-over from other donors' samples.

For this clone: A much bigger clone sits one base away, suggesting this may be a read error. V usage is TRBV5-6 and J usage is TRBJ2-7; 8 bases align to TRBD2. Germline values: CDR1 SGHDT, CDR2 YYEEEE. The CDR3 length is 15 residues. CDR3 in amino acids: CVSSSPLADSYEQYF. The CDR3 bases are TGTGTCAGCAGCTCGCCACTAGCGGATTCCTACGAGCAGTACTTC. Looking up the rest from reference TRBV5-6 and TRBJ2-7 gives the full variable domain: DAGVTQSPTHLIKTRGQQVTLRCSPKSGHDTVSWYQQALGQGPQFIFQYYEEEERQRGNFPDRFSGHQFPNYSSELNVNALLLGDSALYLCVSSSPLADSYEQYFGPGTRLTVT.

J is TRBJ2-5 and V is TRBV5-5; possible D gene TRBD1, 6 bases. Trimming pared 2 bases from V and 5 bases from J, leaving 13 bases between. The CDR3 covers 14 residues. CDR1 SGHKS and CDR2 YYEKEE come from the germline V gene (reference sequence). The CDR3 DNA sequence: TGTGCCAGCAGCTTCGGACAGTGGGAGGAGACCCAGTACTTC. This codes for CASSFGQWEETQYF.

Concerning this clone: A much larger clone differs by one base, so this may be a read error. The chain combines TRBV30 with TRBJ2-7, with 8 bases matching TRBD2. The CDR3 loop spans 14 amino acids. The germline V gene has CDR1 GTSNPN and CDR2 SVGIG (reference sequence). V trimming: 4 bases; J trimming: 4 bases; junction bases outside the gene matches: 9. The CDR3 DNA reads TGTGCCTGGATGGAGCGGGAGTGGCGATACGAGCAGTACTTC. Its translation: CAWMEREWRYEQYF.

This CDR3 reads CASSQATAAQETQYF. The CDR3 DNA is TGTGCCAGCAGCCAAGCGACAGCGGCCCAAGAGACCCAGTACTTC. The chain recombines TRBV4-2 with TRBJ2-5; the D call may be TRBD1 or TRBD2 (5 bases each). The V gene's germline CDR1 is LGHNA and CDR2 YNFKEQ. The V and J ends lost 1 base and 1 base respectively, with 10 bases between them. The CDR3 loop spans 15 amino acids.

V is TRBV5-6 and J is TRBJ2-3; D remains unclear. Looked up from germline, CDR1 is SGHDT and CDR2 is YYEEEE. The CDR3 extends over 15 amino acids. Trimming pared 2 bases from V and 6 bases from J, leaving 16 bases between. The CDR3 reads CASSFFATGADTQYF. The CDR3 bases are TGTGCCAGCAGCTTTTTTGCAACGGGTGCGGATACGCAGTATTTT.

The J gene is TRBJ2-2, the V gene TRBV18; D may be TRBD1 or TRBD2 (5 bases each). CDR1 KGHSH and CDR2 LQKENI come from the germline V gene. The CDR3 spans 18 residues. Trimming removed 6 bases at V and 6 bases at J, with 26 bases between. The CDR3 protein is CASSLTQGSGGAAGELFF. The CDR3 DNA reads TGTGCCAGCTCTTTAACGCAGGGTTCCGGCGGAGCGGCCGGGGAGCTGTTTTTT.

V and J are TRBV7-9 and TRBJ1-3; D call uncertain. CDR1 is SEHNR, CDR2 FQNEAQ, per germline (reference sequence). This CDR3 is 14 amino acids long. V dropped 3 bases and J dropped 0 bases, with 6 bases sitting between them. DNA for the CDR3: TGTGCCAGCAGCTTTTTTAGCTCTGGAAACACCATATATTTT. Translation gives CASSFFSSGNTIYF.

The V gene is TRBV28, the J gene TRBJ2-6, with D possibly being TRBD1 (6 bases). Germline CDR1 is MDHEN and CDR2 is SYDVKM. The CDR3 runs 19 residues. The germline V and J ends were trimmed by 8 bases and 2 bases, with 25 bases remaining between them. The CDR3 reads CASPFPDRTYEPGANVLTF. The CDR3 coding sequence is TGTGCCAGCCCTTTCCCCGACAGGACTTATGAACCTGGGGCCAACGTCCTGACTTTC.

This clone was seen many times. V usage is TRBV30 and J usage is TRBJ2-1; TRBD1 might be the D (5 bases). This CDR3 is 15 amino acids long. The germline V and J ends were trimmed by 2 bases and 0 bases, with 11 bases remaining between them. Per germline, CDR1 GTSNPN and CDR2 SVGIG (reference sequence). The CDR3 DNA is TGTGCCTGGAGTTCGACAGTCTCCTCCTACAATGAGCAGTTCTTC. This translates into CAWSSTVSSYNEQFF.

The chain carries TRBV29-1 and TRBJ2-5; D possibly corresponds to TRBD2 (6 bases). Trimming cost V 4 bases and J 2 bases, with 20 bases left between them. From germline, CDR1 is SQVTM and CDR2 ANQGSEA. This CDR3 is built from 16 residues. In nucleotides, the CDR3 is TGCAGCGTTGCAGTCGGAGGGACCAACCAACAAGAGACCCAGTACTTC. This codes for CSVAVGGTNQQETQYF.